The rows below give T cell receptor beta chains drawn from one sample of a study of early T cells in non-severe SARS-CoV-2 infection. TCRdb processed the 5' RACE reads anew with MiXCR; each CDR3 protein has one entry. Of around 63,000 distinct CDR3 sequences in the sample, around 6.5% were seen once. The sequenced sample was whole blood, obtained at baseline. These TCRs come from an adult who was a healthcare worker with PCR-confirmed SARS-CoV-2 infection or an uninfected control (not recorded which). CDR3s include the opening cysteine and the closing phenylalanine or tryptophan. D genes are given only for firm matches. Expanded clones are given a class, and other clones once, few, many or no size at all.

cdr3_length	v_call	clone_size	d_call	j_call	cdr3_aa	cdr3_nt
16	TRBV4-2	few	TRBD2	TRBJ2-3	CASSQHSGASTDTQYF	TGTGCCAGCAGCCAGCATAGCGGGGCTAGCACAGATACGCAGTATTTT
15	TRBV15	many	NA	TRBJ1-5	CATSREGTSNQPQHF	TGTGCCACCAGCAGAGAGGGAACTAGCAATCAGCCCCAGCATTTT
12	TRBV7-6	many	NA	TRBJ2-5	CASSWSAETQYF	TGTGCCAGCAGTTGGAGTGCAGAGACCCAGTACTTC
16	TRBV6-5	many	NA	TRBJ1-4	CASSIDTARINEKLFF	TGTGCCAGCAGCATCGACACGGCACGGATTAATGAAAAACTGTTTTTT
16	TRBV5-1	many	TRBD2	TRBJ2-1	CASSLVTSGSYNEQFF	TGCGCCAGCAGCTTGGTGACTAGCGGGAGTTACAATGAGCAGTTCTTC
16	TRBV12-3/TRBV12-4	many	NA	TRBJ2-1	CASSLRVRERGNEQFF	TGTGCCAGCAGTTTAAGGGTTCGGGAGCGAGGGAATGAGCAGTTCTTC
15	TRBV7-7	NA	TRBD2	TRBJ2-5	CASSVVSGSGETQYF	TGTGCCAGCAGCGTAGTTAGCGGGAGTGGAGAGACCCAGTACTTC
14	TRBV21-1	many	NA	TRBJ1-2	CASSLTVFNYGYTF	TGTGCCAGCAGCCTCACGGTATTTAACTATGGCTACACCTTC
14	TRBV5-1	few	NA	TRBJ2-7	CASRKDPGGDEQYF	TGCGCCAGCAGGAAGGACCCGGGTGGAGACGAGCAGTACTTC
13	TRBV11-3	many	NA	TRBJ1-1	CASSLMVNTEAFF	TGTGCCAGCAGCTTAATGGTGAACACTGAAGCTTTCTTT
15	TRBV4-1	many	NA	TRBJ1-1	CASSQARDFNTEAFF	TGCGCCAGCAGCCAAGCCCGGGACTTTAACACTGAAGCTTTCTTT
14	TRBV28	many	NA	TRBJ2-7	CASSLGSDSYEQYF	TGTGCCAGCAGTTTAGGAAGTGACTCCTACGAGCAGTACTTC
15	TRBV19	few	TRBD1	TRBJ1-4	CASSVTGTGIEKLFF	TGTGCCAGTAGTGTTACCGGGACAGGGATTGAAAAACTGTTTTTT
13	TRBV5-4	NA	TRBD2	TRBJ2-7	CATNSGRNYEQYF	TGTGCCACCAATAGCGGGAGGAACTACGAGCAGTACTTC
17	TRBV18	many	TRBD1	TRBJ2-7	CASSPQGWTGSSYEQYF	TGTGCCAGCTCACCACAGGGTTGGACAGGAAGCTCCTACGAGCAGTACTTC
13	TRBV12-3/TRBV12-4	few	TRBD2	TRBJ2-3	CASSPQTSGTQYF	TGTGCCAGCAGTCCGCAGACTAGCGGTACGCAGTATTTT
15	TRBV4-1	many	TRBD2	TRBJ2-1	CASSQAGLAGNEQFF	TGCGCCAGCAGCCAAGCGGGACTAGCGGGAAATGAGCAGTTCTTC
15	TRBV6-2/TRBV6-3	many	NA	TRBJ1-5	CASRPDGTSNQPQHF	TGTGCCAGCAGGCCAGACGGAACTAGCAATCAGCCCCAGCATTTT
15	TRBV25-1	few	NA	TRBJ1-2	CASKSGAGGNYGYTF	TGTGCCAGCAAAAGTGGGGCAGGAGGGAACTATGGCTACACCTTC
11	TRBV10-3	many	NA	TRBJ1-3	CAISVGNTIYF	TGTGCCATCAGTGTTGGAAACACCATATATTTT
21	TRBV21-1	few	NA	TRBJ2-4	CASSKVLRTSGRGGAKNIQYF	TGTGCCAGCAGCAAAGTCCTGAGGACTAGCGGGAGGGGAGGGGCCAAAAACATTCAGTACTTC
13	TRBV6-6	NA	NA	TRBJ2-1	CASTPRQSHEQFF	TGTGCCAGCACCCCCCGGCAGTCCCATGAGCAGTTCTTC
15	TRBV7-2	NA	TRBD2	TRBJ2-3	CASSWSGRVADTQYF	TGTGCCAGCAGCTGGAGCGGGAGGGTAGCAGATACGCAGTATTTT
20	TRBV21-1	NA	NA	TRBJ2-1	CASSKEAGGLGLAGYNEQFF	TGTGCCAGCAGCAAAGAAGCGGGGGGCTTGGGACTAGCGGGTTACAATGAGCAGTTCTTC
16	TRBV7-2	many	NA	TRBJ2-7	CASSLSTGILSYEQYF	TGTGCCAGCAGCTTATCGACAGGTATACTCTCCTACGAGCAGTACTTC
13	TRBV2	few	NA	TRBJ2-7	CASSLTPSYEQYF	TGTGCCAGCAGTTTGACTCCTTCCTACGAGCAGTACTTC
14	TRBV19	NA	TRBD2	TRBJ2-7	CASSRAAGAYEQYF	TGTGCCAGTAGTAGGGCCGCGGGGGCCTACGAGCAGTACTTC
14	TRBV2	NA	NA	TRBJ1-5	CASSYTGRNQPQHF	TGTGCCAGCAGCTATACAGGTCGCAATCAGCCCCAGCATTTT
18	TRBV28	many	TRBD2	TRBJ2-3	CASSFGDGGGRATDTQYF	TGTGCCAGCAGTTTTGGGGACGGAGGCGGGAGGGCCACAGATACGCAGTATTTT
17	TRBV9	few	NA	TRBJ2-3	CASSVGIGLIGTDTQYF	TGTGCCAGCAGCGTAGGGATTGGACTCATAGGCACAGATACGCAGTATTTT
12	TRBV29-1	many	TRBD1	TRBJ2-1	CSVGTASNEQFF	TGCAGCGTGGGGACAGCCAGCAATGAGCAGTTCTTC
14	TRBV6-2/TRBV6-3	many	TRBD2	TRBJ2-7	CASTPGLAGAEQYF	TGTGCCAGCACTCCGGGACTAGCGGGAGCCGAGCAGTACTTC
17	TRBV7-2	many	TRBD2	TRBJ2-1	CASSLRFSSGRGNEQFF	TGTGCCAGCAGCTTACGGTTCTCTAGCGGGAGAGGGAATGAGCAGTTCTTC
14	TRBV7-8	NA	TRBD1	TRBJ2-1	CASSLDRGEGEQFF	TGTGCCAGCAGCTTAGACAGGGGCGAGGGTGAGCAGTTCTTC
16	TRBV7-6	few	TRBD2	TRBJ2-3	CASSLASGRGTDTQYF	TGTGCCAGCAGCTTAGCTAGCGGGAGAGGGACAGATACGCAGTATTTT
14	TRBV6-1	few	TRBD1	TRBJ2-3	CASNPDRFADTQYF	TGTGCCAGCAACCCGGACAGGTTCGCAGATACGCAGTATTTT
14	TRBV12-3/TRBV12-4	many	TRBD2	TRBJ2-7	CASGSGSRGYEQYF	TGTGCCAGCGGTAGCGGGAGTAGGGGCTACGAGCAGTACTTC